This TCR beta chain was obtained from a study of T cells after somatic rescue of genetic block. Measured with immunoSEQ multiplex PCR; TCRdb has only the in-frame clones, and not every one. Here the sample spans under 15,000 clones, roughly 78% being singletons. Deletions cut 8 bases from V and 2 bases from J, with 20 bases between. Germline V lookup: CDR1 SEHNR, CDR2 FQNEAQ (reference sequence). The CDR3 consists of 16 residues. The specimen sequenced was peripheral blood mononuclear cells (PBMCs). This receptor was identified in a boy under 18. The chain recombines TRBV7-9 with TRBJ2-3; tentative D call: TRBD2 (6 bases). CDR3 coding DNA: TGTGCCAGCGGATTTCCCTCGGGACTCCCCACAGATACGCAGTATTTT. It is translated as CASGFPSGLPTDTQYF.